Detailed here is one T cell receptor beta chain. What it binds is unknown. CDR1 is MNHEY, CDR2 SMNVEV, per germline (reference sequence). The CDR3 is 15 amino acids. V lost 2 bases to trimming and J lost 0 bases, with 5 bases between them. The data were taken from a study of T-cell memory formation after mild COVID-19. Background on the study: Most TCR clusters belonged to a single donor. General study points: Contracting CD8+ clones were enriched in EMRA, CD4+ mainly in CM and EM.

TCRdb reprocessed the 5' RACE reads with MiXCR, giving one entry per CDR3 protein. The sample has roughly 610,000 distinct CDR3 sequences; 17% are singletons. This receptor was obtained from an adult woman who had mild COVID-19 (a few samples of this study predate the infection). Cell type and time point are not known. The chain links TRBV27 to TRBJ2-6; D call uncertain. Sequences were obtained from PBMCs or a T cell subset sorted from them (not recorded which). The CDR3 DNA reads TGTGCCAGCAGTTTACGGAACTCTGGGGCCAACGTCCTGACTTTC. This encodes CASSLRNSGANVLTF.